This T cell receptor beta chain was obtained from a study of cytomegalovirus exposure and HLA in healthy donors. With regard to this clone: Its specificity is not known.

The CDR3 is 16 amino acids. CDR1 LNHDA and CDR2 SQIVND come from the germline V gene (reference sequence). Trimming left V 1 base short and J 4 bases short, with 14 bases between. Findings and limits, study-wide: The HLA-A and HLA-B alleles of most subjects were reportedly predicted accurately from TCR beta sequences. Usually a TCR sequence was rare, but some public TCRs were found in many donors.

In the PCR, 60 Vbeta and 13 Jbeta primers were used. TCRdb keeps only in-frame clones here, not all; method: immunoSEQ multiplex PCR. The sample contains some 150,000 clones, 80% to 85% of which appear only once. The sample was PBMCs. The receptor was isolated from a boy between 2 and 10 years old in good health and CMV-seronegative. The V and J genes are TRBV19 and TRBJ2-1, with a tentative D call TRBD1 (5 bases). CDR3: CASSIGGQRVYNEQFF. The CDR3 DNA reads as TGTGCCAGTAGTATAGGTGGACAACGGGTATACAATGAGCAGTTCTTC.